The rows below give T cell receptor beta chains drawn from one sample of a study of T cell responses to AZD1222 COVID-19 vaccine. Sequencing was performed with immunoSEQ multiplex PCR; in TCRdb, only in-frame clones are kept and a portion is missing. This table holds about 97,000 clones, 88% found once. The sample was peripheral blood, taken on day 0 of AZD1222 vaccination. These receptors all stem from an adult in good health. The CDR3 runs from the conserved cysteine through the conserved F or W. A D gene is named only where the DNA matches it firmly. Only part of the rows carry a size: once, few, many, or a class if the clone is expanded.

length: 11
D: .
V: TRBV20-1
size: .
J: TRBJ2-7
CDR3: CSANKGYEQYF
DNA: TGCAGTGCAAACAAGGGCTACGAGCAGTACTTC

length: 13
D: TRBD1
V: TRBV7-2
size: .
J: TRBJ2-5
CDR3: CASSVDRGETQYF
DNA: TGTGCCAGCAGCGTTGACAGGGGAGAGACCCAGTACTTC

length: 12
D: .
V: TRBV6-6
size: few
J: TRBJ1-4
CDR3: CASSSPLLELFF
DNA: TGTGCCAGCAGTTCCCCACTTCTAGAACTGTTTTTT

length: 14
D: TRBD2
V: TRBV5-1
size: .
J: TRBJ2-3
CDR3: CASSSGGPRDTQYF
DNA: TGCGCCAGCAGCAGCGGGGGGCCAAGAGATACGCAGTATTTT

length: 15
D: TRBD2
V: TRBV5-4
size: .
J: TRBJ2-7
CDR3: CASSLLTGEGYEQYF
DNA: TGTGCCAGCAGTCTTTTAACGGGGGAGGGCTACGAGCAGTACTTC

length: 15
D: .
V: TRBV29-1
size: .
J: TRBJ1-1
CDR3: CSVGSSGTANTEAFF
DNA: TGCAGCGTTGGTAGTTCCGGGACGGCGAACACTGAAGCTTTCTTT

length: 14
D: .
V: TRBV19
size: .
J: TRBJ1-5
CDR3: CGGGVAYGNQPQHF
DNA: TGTGGGGGCGGGGTTGCATACGGCAATCAGCCCCAGCATTTT

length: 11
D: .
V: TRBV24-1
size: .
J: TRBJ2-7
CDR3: CATSEGDEQYF
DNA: TGTGCCACCAGTGAAGGAGACGAGCAGTACTTC

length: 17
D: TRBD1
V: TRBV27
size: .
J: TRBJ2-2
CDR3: CASRRGLLTGGTGELFF
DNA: TGTGCCAGCAGGAGGGGATTGTTGACAGGGGGGACCGGGGAGCTGTTTTTT

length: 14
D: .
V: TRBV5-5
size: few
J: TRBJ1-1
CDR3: CASSKTGLNTEAFF
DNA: TGTGCCAGCAGCAAAACAGGATTGAACACTGAAGCTTTCTTT

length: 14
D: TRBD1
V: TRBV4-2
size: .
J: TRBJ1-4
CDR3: CASSPGTGGEKLFF
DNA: TGTGCCAGCAGCCCCGGGACAGGAGGTGAAAAACTGTTTTTT

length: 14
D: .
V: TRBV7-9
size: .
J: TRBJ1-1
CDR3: CASSVHAENTEAFF
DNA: TGTGCCAGCAGCGTCCATGCTGAGAACACTGAAGCTTTCTTT

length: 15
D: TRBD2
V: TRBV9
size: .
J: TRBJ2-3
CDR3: CASSVGGLPTDTQYF
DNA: TGTGCCAGCAGCGTAGGGGGACTACCAACAGATACGCAGTATTTT

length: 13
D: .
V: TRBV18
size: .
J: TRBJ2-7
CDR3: CASSPKAGSEQYF
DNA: TGTGCCAGCTCACCAAAGGCAGGGAGCGAGCAGTACTTC

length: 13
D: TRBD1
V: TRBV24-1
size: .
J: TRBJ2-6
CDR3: CATSDLTGGVLTF
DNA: TGTGCCACCAGTGATTTGACAGGGGGTGTCCTGACTTTC

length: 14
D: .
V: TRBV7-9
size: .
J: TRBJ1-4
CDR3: CASSLDRVDEKLFF
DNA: TGTGCCAGCAGCTTAGATAGGGTTGACGAAAAACTGTTTTTT

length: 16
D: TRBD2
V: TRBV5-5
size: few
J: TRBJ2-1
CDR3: CASSFPRGGSYNEQFF
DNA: TGTGCCAGCAGCTTCCCCCGGGGGGGTTCCTACAATGAGCAGTTCTTC

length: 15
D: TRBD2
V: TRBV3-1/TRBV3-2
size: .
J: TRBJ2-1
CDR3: CASSHLAGGWDEQFF
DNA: TGTGCCAGCAGCCATCTAGCGGGGGGCTGGGATGAGCAGTTCTTC

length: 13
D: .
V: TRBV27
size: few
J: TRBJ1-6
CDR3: CASSVHYNSPLHF
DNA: TGTGCCAGCAGTGTCCACTATAATTCACCCCTCCACTTT

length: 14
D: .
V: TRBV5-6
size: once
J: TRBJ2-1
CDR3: CASSEELGNNEQFF
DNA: TGTGCCAGCAGCGAGGAACTAGGAAACAATGAGCAGTTCTTC

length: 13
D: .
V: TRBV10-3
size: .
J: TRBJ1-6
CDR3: CAIRGSYNSPLHF
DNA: TGTGCCATCAGGGGCAGTTATAATTCACCCCTCCACTTT

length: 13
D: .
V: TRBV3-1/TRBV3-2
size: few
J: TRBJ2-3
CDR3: CASSHLSTDTQYF
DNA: TGTGCCAGCAGCCACCTTTCTACAGATACGCAGTATTTT

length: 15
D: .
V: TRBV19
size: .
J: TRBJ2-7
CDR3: CASSVSGRSSYEQYF
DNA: TGTGCCAGTAGTGTTTCGGGGCGGAGCTCCTACGAGCAGTACTTC

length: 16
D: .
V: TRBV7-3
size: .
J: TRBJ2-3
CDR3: CASSLTRGAQADTQYF
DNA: TGTGCCAGCAGCTTAACAAGAGGGGCCCAGGCAGATACGCAGTATTTT

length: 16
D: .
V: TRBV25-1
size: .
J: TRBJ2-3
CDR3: CASSGTVLSGTDTQYF
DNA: TGTGCCAGCAGTGGGACTGTTCTTTCTGGCACAGATACGCAGTATTTT

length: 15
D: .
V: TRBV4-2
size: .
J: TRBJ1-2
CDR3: CASSQDLAGRYGYTF
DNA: TGTGCCAGCAGCCAAGATCTAGCAGGGAGGTATGGCTACACCTTC

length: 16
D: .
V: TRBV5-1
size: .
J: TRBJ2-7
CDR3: CASSLEPTGPSYEQYF
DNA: TGCGCCAGCAGCTTAGAGCCCACAGGGCCGTCCTACGAGCAGTACTTC

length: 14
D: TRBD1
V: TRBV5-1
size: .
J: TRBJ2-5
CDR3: CASSIGQADGTQYF
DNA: TGCGCCAGCAGCATCGGACAGGCCGACGGGACCCAGTACTTC

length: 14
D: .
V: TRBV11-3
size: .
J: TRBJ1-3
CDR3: CASSKQSSGNTIYF
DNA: TGTGCCAGCAGCAAACAGAGCTCTGGAAACACCATATATTTT

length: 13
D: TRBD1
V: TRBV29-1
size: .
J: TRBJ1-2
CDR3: CSTGQGTNYGYTF
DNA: TGCAGCACCGGACAGGGGACTAACTATGGCTACACCTTC

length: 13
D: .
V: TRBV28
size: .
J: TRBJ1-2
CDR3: CASSLGQGRGYTF
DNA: TGTGCCAGCAGTTTAGGGCAGGGTCGTGGCTACACCTTC

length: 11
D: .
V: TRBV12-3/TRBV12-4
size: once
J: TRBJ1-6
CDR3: CASSPFSPLHF
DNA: TGTGCCAGCAGCCCATTTTCACCCCTCCACTTT

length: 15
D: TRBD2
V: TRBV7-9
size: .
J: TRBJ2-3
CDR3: CASSFERGGTDTQYF
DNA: TGTGCCAGCAGCTTTGAGCGGGGTGGCACAGATACGCAGTATTTT

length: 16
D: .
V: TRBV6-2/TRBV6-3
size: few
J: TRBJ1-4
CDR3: CASSPPGSGRHMGLFF
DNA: TGTGCCAGCAGTCCGCCGGGTTCCGGCCGACACATGGGGCTGTTTTTT

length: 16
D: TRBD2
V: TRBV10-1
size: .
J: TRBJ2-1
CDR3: CASSRGSGGPLGEQFF
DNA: TGCGCCAGCAGCCGGGGGAGCGGGGGACCTTTAGGAGAGCAGTTCTTC

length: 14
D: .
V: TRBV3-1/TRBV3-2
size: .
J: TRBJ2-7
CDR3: CASSQSLGAYEQYF
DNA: TGTGCCAGCAGCCAATCTCTGGGGGCCTACGAGCAGTACTTC

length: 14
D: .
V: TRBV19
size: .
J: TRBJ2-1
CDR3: CASSISGAYNEQFF
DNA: TGTGCCAGTAGTATTTCAGGGGCCTACAATGAGCAGTTCTTC

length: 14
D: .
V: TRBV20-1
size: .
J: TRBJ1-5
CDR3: CSASRGQVAQPQHF
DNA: TGCAGTGCTAGTCGAGGGCAGGTCGCTCAGCCCCAGCATTTT

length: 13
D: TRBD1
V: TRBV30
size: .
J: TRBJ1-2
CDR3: CAWSYGTGEGYTF
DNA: TGTGCCTGGAGCTACGGGACAGGGGAGGGCTACACCTTC

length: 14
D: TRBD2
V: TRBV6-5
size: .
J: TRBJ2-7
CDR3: CASRGGFRSYEQYF
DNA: TGTGCCAGCAGGGGGGGGTTTAGGTCCTACGAGCAGTACTTC

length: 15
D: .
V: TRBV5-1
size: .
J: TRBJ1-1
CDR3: CASSLATGGSTEAFF
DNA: TGCGCCAGCAGCTTGGCCACCGGGGGGAGCACTGAAGCTTTCTTT

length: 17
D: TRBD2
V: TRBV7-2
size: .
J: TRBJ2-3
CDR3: CASSRRLAGGRGDTQYF
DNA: TGTGCCAGCAGCCGGCGACTAGCGGGGGGGCGAGGAGATACGCAGTATTTT

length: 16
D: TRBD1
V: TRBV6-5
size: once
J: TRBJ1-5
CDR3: CASSYSGQGTGEPQHF
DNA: TGTGCCAGCAGTTACTCGGGACAGGGGACCGGAGAGCCCCAGCATTTT

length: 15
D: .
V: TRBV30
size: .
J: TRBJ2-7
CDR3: CAWSYGMTDSYEQYF
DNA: TGTGCCTGGAGTTACGGTATGACAGACTCCTACGAGCAGTACTTC

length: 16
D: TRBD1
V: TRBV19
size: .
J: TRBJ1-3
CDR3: CASSPQRDSSGNTIYF
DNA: TGTGCCAGTAGTCCTCAAAGGGACAGCTCTGGAAACACCATATATTTT

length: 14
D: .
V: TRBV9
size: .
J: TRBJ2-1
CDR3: CASSPRTVYNEQFF
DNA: TGTGCCAGCAGCCCCCGGACAGTCTACAATGAGCAGTTCTTC